This T cell receptor (beta chain) is from a study of shared clonotypes between healthy human individuals. CD45RO-negative, CCR7-positively selected cells formed the naive CD8 fraction, excluding terminally differentiated effector memory CD45RA+ cells. Authors' processing steps: Without quality scores, immunoSEQ junctional reads could not be filtered like full-length reads. Repertoires were generated with immunoSEQ multiplex PCR, while TCRdb's copy carries only in-frame clones and drops some. V and J calls and clone size are as listed in that table; D and trimming were resolved from the DNA. The table has around 2,100,000 clones, just under 95% seen once; the top ten hold 1.2%. CDR1 is MNHEY and CDR2 is SVGAGI in the germline V gene. Deletions cut 8 bases from V and 7 bases from J, with 18 bases between. This CDR3 is built from 13 residues.

This receptor was obtained from a man aged 18 to 30 in good health. The chain employs TRBV6-5 and TRBJ2-7, with D tentatively TRBD1 (5 bases). The material sequenced was naive CD8+ T cells sorted from blood. CDR3 amino acids: CASSMGPTAEQYF. The CDR3 DNA reads TGTGCCAGCTCCATGGGGCCCACGGCAGAGCAGTACTTC.